This T cell receptor (beta chain) was retrieved from a study of human T cells and chemical hapten exposure (dated by TCRdb to about 2021). Regarding the study in general: For sensitization, 2% DPC in acetone was applied to a 2 cm by 2 cm area of upper inner arm skin. Alopecia areata with under or over 50% scalp involvement, alopecia totalis and alopecia universalis were represented in the patient cohort, which was mostly female. Libraries were pooled for sequencing, and variation in per-sample TCR yields was attributed mainly to small differences in library volumes within the pool. Blood samples were taken from patients before sensitization (week 0) and at 2, 6 and about 24 weeks after DPC sensitization. For TCR sequencing, blood came from 25 to 35 alopecia patients at anywhere from one to four time points (pre-sensitization, 2, 6 and 24 weeks). This study followed changes in the peripheral blood TCR repertoire in vivo during primary and secondary sensitization of alopecia patients to the hapten diphenylcyclopropenone (DPC). Weekly therapeutic DPC doses were additionally applied to the scalp of patients throughout the approximately 25-week study period. Patch testing was performed on the upper back with Finn chambers containing 0.01% DPC, and the patch tests were scored after 6 days according to International Contact Dermatitis Research Group standards. Beyond this particular receptor, the publication reports: Expanded TCRs formed significantly more large CDR3 similarity clusters than pre-sensitization or healthy control sets, consistent with antigen-driven responses. All patients had alopecia, a presumed autoimmune disease, so their immune response might differ from that of healthy individuals. A positive correlation was found between the number of PT1 expanded TCRs and patch test score, with significance reached at thresholds 8, 16 and 32 but not 4. The number of TCRs above 1 in 1000 frequency did not change with DPC sensitization; there was no evidence of global repertoire structure alterations. Repeated subsampling changed both the strength of the expansion versus patch-test correlation and the threshold at which that correlation became significant.

The time point label of this sample denotes: patch test 1, 2 weeks after DPC sensitization. Sample treatment or condition, as interpreted from the label and publication: therapeutic diphenylcyclopropenone sensitization with weekly scalp DPC. Blood at each patch-test visit was drawn before the patch test was applied. Patients were eligible if aged 18 to 70, diagnosed with alopecia and judged suitable for DPC therapy, and pregnant patients were excluded. Unfractionated whole blood was collected in Tempus Blood RNA tubes, and total RNA was extracted from that blood. Turning to this clonotype: The specificity of this receptor is unknown. Within one base of it there is no much larger clone, and no base qualities were kept.

In the germline V gene, CDR1 corresponds to MNHEY and CDR2 to SVGEGT. V is pared back by 8 bases and J by 1 base, with 10 bases lying between the germline termini. The CDR3 goes from the cysteine to the phenylalanine over 13 residues. Only CDR3 DNA remains: 39 bases, in frame from the first base. Libraries were built with RACE. The sequencer was a NextSeq 500. During library preparation, unique molecular identifiers were attached to individual cDNA molecules so that TCRs could be counted quantitatively and reproducibly. For every blood RNA sample, sequencing covered both the TCR alpha and TCR beta chains. As for how the authors treated the data: The median number of TCRs per sample was approximately 93,000, ranging from roughly 23,224 to 690,600. The Decombinator software suite was used to annotate the V, J and CDR3 of the TCR reads. Every sample was subsampled to the same number of TCRs (28,000) for the PS versus PT1 abundance plots. TCRs were defined as expanded if absent before sensitization and observed at least eight times at the 2-week time point. TCRdb reran the public reads through fastp at Q25 and MiXCR, keeping productive beta chains. Every entry covers one CDR3 protein and lists the most common genes and DNA from its rows. In this record, the V and J calls reflect TCRdb's handling and not the investigators' own analysis. The sample table holds approximately 100,000 distinct CDR3 sequences, of which approximately 11% were seen once. Roughly 3.3% of the sample is in the top ten clones.

The V and J genes are TRBV6-2 or TRBV6-3 and TRBJ2-3, and the D gene may be TRBD1, 6 bases matching. Specimen: whole blood, collected in connection with sensitization to the hapten diphenylcyclopropenone (DPC). The receptor's source is a middle-aged woman with alopecia areata. Some clones in this sample may be carry-over from other donors' samples. For the CDR3, the sequence is CASEQGGTDTQYF. The DNA reads TGTGCCAGCGAACAGGGAGGCACAGATACGCAGTATTTT.